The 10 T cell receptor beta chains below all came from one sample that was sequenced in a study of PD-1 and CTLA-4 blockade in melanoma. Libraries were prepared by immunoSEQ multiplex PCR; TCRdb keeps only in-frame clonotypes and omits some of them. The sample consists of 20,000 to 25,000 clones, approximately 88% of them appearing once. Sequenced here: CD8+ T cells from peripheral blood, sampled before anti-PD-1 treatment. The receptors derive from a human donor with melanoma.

In DNA form, the CDR3 reads TGTGCCAGCAGTGACCAGGGGGGGGGCTACACCTTC. Amino acid sequence: CASSDQGGGYTF. The J gene is TRBJ1-2, the V gene TRBV27, with TRBD1 matching 7 bases. The junction had 5 bases not matched to a gene; V was cut back by 5 bases and J by 8 bases. There are 12 residues in the CDR3. CDR1 and CDR2 from the germline V gene are MNHEY and SMNVEV (reference sequence).

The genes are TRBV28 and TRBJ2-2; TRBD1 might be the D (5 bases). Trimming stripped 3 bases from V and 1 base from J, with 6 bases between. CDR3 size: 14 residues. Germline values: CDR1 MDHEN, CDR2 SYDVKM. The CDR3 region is CASSFTGNTGELFF. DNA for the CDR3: TGTGCCAGCAGTTTTACAGGGAACACCGGGGAGCTGTTTTTT.

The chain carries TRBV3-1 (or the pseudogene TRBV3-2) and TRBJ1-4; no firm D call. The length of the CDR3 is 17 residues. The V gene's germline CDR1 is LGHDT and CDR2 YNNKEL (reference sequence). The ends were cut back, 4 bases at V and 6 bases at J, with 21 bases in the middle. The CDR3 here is CASSLRPALVGDEKLFF. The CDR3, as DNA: TGTGCCAGCAGCCTCCGGCCGGCCCTGGTCGGCGATGAAAAACTGTTTTTT.

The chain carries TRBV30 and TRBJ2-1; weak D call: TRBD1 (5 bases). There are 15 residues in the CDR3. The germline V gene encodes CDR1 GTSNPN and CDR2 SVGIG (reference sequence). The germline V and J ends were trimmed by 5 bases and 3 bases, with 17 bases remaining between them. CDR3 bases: TGTGCCTGGGAGAAAGCGAAGGGGTTCTACAATGAGCAGTTCTTC. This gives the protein CAWEKAKGFYNEQFF.

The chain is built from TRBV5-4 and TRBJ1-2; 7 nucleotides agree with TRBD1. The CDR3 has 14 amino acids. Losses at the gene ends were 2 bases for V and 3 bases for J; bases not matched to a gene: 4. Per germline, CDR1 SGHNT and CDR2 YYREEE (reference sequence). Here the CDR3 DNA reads TGTGCCAGCAGCTTTCGAGGGGGCGACTATGGCTACACCTTC. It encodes CASSFRGGDYGYTF. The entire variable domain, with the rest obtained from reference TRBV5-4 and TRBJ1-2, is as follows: ETGVTQSPTHLIKTRGQQVTLRCSSQSGHNTVSWYQQALGQGPQFIFQYYREEENGRGNFPPRFSGLQFPNYSSELNVNALELDDSALYLCASSFRGGDYGYTFGSGTRLTVV.

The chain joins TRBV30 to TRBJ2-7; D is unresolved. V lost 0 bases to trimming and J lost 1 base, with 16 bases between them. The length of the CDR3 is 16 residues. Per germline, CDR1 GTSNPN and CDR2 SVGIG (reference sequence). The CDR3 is CAWSVLVGKGSYEQYF. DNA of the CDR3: TGTGCCTGGAGTGTACTTGTGGGGAAAGGGTCCTACGAGCAGTACTTC.

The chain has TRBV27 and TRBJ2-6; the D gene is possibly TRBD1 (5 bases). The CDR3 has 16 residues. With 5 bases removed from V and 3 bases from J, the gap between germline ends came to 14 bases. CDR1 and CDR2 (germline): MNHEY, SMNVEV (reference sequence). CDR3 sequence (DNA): TGTGCCAGCAGTCTCGGGCAGGGTGGTGGGGCCAACGTCCTGACTTTC. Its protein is CASSLGQGGGANVLTF.

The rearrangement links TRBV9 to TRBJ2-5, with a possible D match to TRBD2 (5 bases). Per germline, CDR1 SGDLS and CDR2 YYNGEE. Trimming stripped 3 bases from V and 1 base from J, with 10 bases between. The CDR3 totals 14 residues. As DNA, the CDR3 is TGTGCCAGCAGCGCGTCGGGGATCCAAGAGACCCAGTACTTC. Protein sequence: CASSASGIQETQYF.

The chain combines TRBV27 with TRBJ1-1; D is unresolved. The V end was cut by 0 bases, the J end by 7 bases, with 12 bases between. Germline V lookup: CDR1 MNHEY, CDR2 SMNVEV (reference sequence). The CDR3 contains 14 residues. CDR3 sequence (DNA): TGTGCCAGCAGTTTATCGTCGAGCTTGGATGAAGCTTTCTTT. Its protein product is CASSLSSSLDEAFF.

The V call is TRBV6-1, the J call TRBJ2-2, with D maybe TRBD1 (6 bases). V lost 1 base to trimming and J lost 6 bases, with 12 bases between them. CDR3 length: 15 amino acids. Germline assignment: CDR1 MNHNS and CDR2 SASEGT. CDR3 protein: CASSEGGTGSGELFF. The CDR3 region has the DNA TGTGCCAGCAGTGAAGGCGGTACAGGGTCCGGGGAGCTGTTTTTT.